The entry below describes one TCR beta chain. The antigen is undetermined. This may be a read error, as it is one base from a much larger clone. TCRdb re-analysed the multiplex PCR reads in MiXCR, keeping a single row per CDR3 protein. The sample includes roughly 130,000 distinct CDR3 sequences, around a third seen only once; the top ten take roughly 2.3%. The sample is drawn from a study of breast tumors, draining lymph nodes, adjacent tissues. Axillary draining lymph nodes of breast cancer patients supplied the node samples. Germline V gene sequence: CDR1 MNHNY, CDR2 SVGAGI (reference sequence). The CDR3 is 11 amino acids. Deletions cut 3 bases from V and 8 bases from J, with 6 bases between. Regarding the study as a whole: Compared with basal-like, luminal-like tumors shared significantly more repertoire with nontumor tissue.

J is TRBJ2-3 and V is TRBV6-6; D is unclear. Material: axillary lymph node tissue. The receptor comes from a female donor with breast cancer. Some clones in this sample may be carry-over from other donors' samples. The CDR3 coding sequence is TGTGCCAGCAGTTATAGGATTACGCAGTATTTT. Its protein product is CASSYRITQYF.